The present TCR beta chain was sequenced within a study of tissue T cells after allogeneic stem cell transplantation. For the study at large: Graft-versus-host disease patients received grafts, several unmodified and three CD34-selected to deplete T cells. Study findings and constraints: Motif-based clustering found tissue-specific repertoire signatures shared across patients, though few clones were shared. Which tissue TCRs were alloreactive or antigen-specific was not determined. Some clones might be persisting host cells. Tissue-detected TCR repertoire was only partly captured by blood and spleen T cells.

CDR3 length equals 15 residues. Germline V CDR1 and CDR2: MDHEN, SYDVKM. V lost 5 bases and J lost 5, with 16 bases in between. About this clone itself: Its antigen is not identified.

Adult allogeneic hematopoietic cell transplant recipients with steroid-refractory graft-versus-host disease were prospectively enrolled for research autopsy. The protocol was immunoSEQ multiplex PCR, while the TCRdb copy is restricted to in-frame clones and leaves out a portion. There are approximately 1,500 clones in the sample; about 81% occur only once, and over 7.5% lies in the top ten. The TCR was taken from a male patient at least 60 years old with steroid-refractory graft-versus-host disease after an allogeneic stem cell transplant. The graft donor may account for some of the T cells. The sequencing used stomach tissue, collected at autopsy. The V gene is TRBV28, the J gene TRBJ1-5; a possible D gene is TRBD1 (6 bases). The CDR3 protein is CASSGGAVIHQPQHF. CDR3 sequence (DNA): TGTGCCAGCAGTGGGGGGGCGGTGATTCATCAGCCCCAGCATTTT.